The 30 T cell receptor beta chains reported below all come from one sample, sequenced in a study of blood T cell repertoires in COVID-19. Method: immunoSEQ multiplex PCR; TCRdb's copy keeps in-frame clones and lacks some. The sample consists of around 190,000 clones, around 76% of them appearing once. What was sequenced was peripheral blood. All receptors come from a woman in her fifties or sixties with active or convalescent COVID-19.

The rearrangement uses TRBV28 and TRBJ1-4; 10 bases are a match to TRBD1. V lost 4 bases, J lost 11 bases, and 13 bases stayed unmatched. This CDR3 is built from 16 residues. The V gene's germline CDR1 is MDHEN and CDR2 SYDVKM. DNA of the CDR3: TGTGCCAGCAGTTGGGCTAGAGGGACAGGGGTTAGTAAACTGTTTTTT. It is translated as CASSWARGTGVSKLFF.

This clone has only a few counts. The V and J genes are TRBV30 and TRBJ2-3; 13 nucleotides align to TRBD2. CDR3 size: 17 residues. The germline gives CDR1 GTSNPN, CDR2 SVGIG (reference sequence). V lost 1 base and J lost 2; bases outside the gene matches: 6. This CDR3 is CAWSGEGLAGTTDTQYF. As DNA, the CDR3 is TGTGCCTGGAGTGGCGAGGGACTAGCGGGGACCACAGATACGCAGTATTTT.

The chain employs TRBV19 and TRBJ1-5; D possibly corresponds to TRBD1 (6 bases). Deletions cut 3 bases from V and 5 bases from J, with 11 bases between. The CDR3 contains 14 residues. CDR1 is LNHDA, CDR2 SQIVND, per germline (reference sequence). CDR3 in amino acids: CASSIEAGDQPQHF. DNA for the CDR3: TGTGCCAGTAGTATTGAGGCAGGGGATCAGCCCCAGCATTTT.

V usage is TRBV28 and J usage is TRBJ1-2; D uncertain. CDR3 length equals 11 residues. V lost 11 bases to trimming and J lost 4 bases, with 11 bases between them. Germline lookup yields CDR1 MDHEN and CDR2 SYDVKM. CDR3 coding DNA: TGTGCCCTGGCCGAGGGCTATGGCTACACCTTC. Encoded protein: CALAEGYGYTF.

The chain employs TRBV13 and TRBJ2-5; 15 nucleotides line up with TRBD2. The CDR3 runs 17 residues. CDR1 is PRHDT and CDR2 is FYEKMQ in the germline V gene (reference sequence). V lost 4 bases and J lost 0; bases outside the gene matches: 3. CDR3 loop: CASSSGLAGGYQETQYF. In DNA, the CDR3 is TGTGCCAGCAGCTCCGGACTAGCGGGGGGGTACCAAGAGACCCAGTACTTC. The full variable domain, rest sourced from reference TRBV13 and TRBJ2-5, is AAGVIQSPRHLIKEKRETATLKCYPIPRHDTVYWYQQGPGQDPQFLISFYEKMQSDKGSIPDRFSAQQFSDYHSELNMSSLELGDSALYFCASSSGLAGGYQETQYFGPGTRLLVL.

The rearrangement uses TRBV28 and TRBJ1-6; 7 bases line up with TRBD1. CDR3 length equals 15 residues. From germline, CDR1 is MDHEN and CDR2 SYDVKM. The J segment lost 11 bases and the V segment lost 2 bases, leaving 9 bases of the junction unmatched. CDR3 DNA sequence: TGTGCCAGCAGTTTAATTCGGGACAGCCCGCCACCCCTCCACTTT. Protein sequence: CASSLIRDSPPPLHF.

The V and J genes are TRBV7-2 and TRBJ2-3; 10 positions match TRBD2. The V gene end was trimmed by 5 bases and the J gene end by 5 bases; junction bases not matched to a gene: 7. This CDR3 contains 15 residues. Looked up from germline, CDR1 is SGHTA and CDR2 is FQGNSA. Written as DNA, the CDR3 is TGTGCCAGCAGCCGTAAGCGGGGGGGGAGAGATACGCAGTATTTT. This encodes CASSRKRGGRDTQYF.

This clone occurred many times. The chain has TRBV7-8 and TRBJ1-2; TRBD1 matches at 9 bases. CDR3 size: 14 residues. V trimming: 4 bases; J trimming: 6 bases; junction bases outside the gene matches: 6. Germline CDR1 is SGHVS and CDR2 is FQNEAQ. The CDR3 region is CASSSAGQGHGYTF. The CDR3 nucleotides are TGTGCCAGCAGCTCCGCGGGACAGGGTCATGGCTACACCTTC. The variable domain in full, with the rest retrieved from reference TRBV7-8 and TRBJ1-2, is GAGVSQSPRYKVAKRGQDVALRCDPISGHVSLFWYQQALGQGPEFLTYFQNEAQLDKSGLPSDRFFAERPEGSVSTLKIQRTQQEDSAVYLCASSSAGQGHGYTFGSGTRLTVV.

The chain's CDR3 is CAWSLETEAFF. The CDR3 DNA reads as TGTGCCTGGAGTCTAGAAACTGAAGCTTTCTTT. This rearrangement joins TRBV30 to TRBJ1-1; D ambiguous. CDR1 is GTSNPN and CDR2 is SVGIG in the germline V gene (reference sequence). The V and J ends lost 2 bases and 5 bases respectively, with 6 bases between them. This CDR3 contains 11 residues.

The chain carries TRBV5-1 and TRBJ1-4; 7 bases are a match to TRBD1. CDR1 SGHRS and CDR2 YFSETQ come from the germline V gene. V was clipped by 6 bases and J by 7 bases; unmatched bases: 12. This CDR3 region has 15 residues. In DNA form, the CDR3 reads TGCGCCAGCACTAACCAACAGGGGACCGGTGAAAAACTGTTTTTT. Protein sequence: CASTNQQGTGEKLFF.

The chain has TRBV5-1 and TRBJ2-5; 13 bases match TRBD2. The germline CDR1 and CDR2 sequences are SGHRS and YFSETQ. The CDR3 length is 15 residues. After removal of 0 bases from V and 5 bases from J, the junction contained 1 base not matched to a gene. CDR3 residues: CASSLETSGGETQYF. The CDR3 DNA follows: TGCGCCAGCAGCTTGGAGACTAGCGGGGGGGAGACCCAGTACTTC. The full variable domain, its missing parts supplied by reference TRBV5-1 and TRBJ2-5, is KAGVTQTPRYLIKTRGQQVTLSCSPISGHRSVSWYQQTPGQGLQFLFEYFSETQRNKGNFPGRFSGRQFSNSRSEMNVSTLELGDSALYLCASSLETSGGETQYFGPGTRLLVL.

This chain's CDR3 is CASTKSGANVLTF. The CDR3 coding sequence is TGCGCCAGCACCAAATCTGGGGCCAACGTCCTGACTTTC. This chain joins TRBV10-2 and TRBJ2-6, with D unclear. The CDR3 runs 13 residues. The V end lost 7 bases, the J end lost 1 base, and 5 bases lay between the germline ends. From germline, CDR1 is WSHSY and CDR2 SAAADI.

This chain uses TRBV29-1 with TRBJ1-2, with D perhaps matching TRBD1 (5 bases). Germline-derived CDR1 and CDR2 are SQVTM and ANQGSEA. V lost 6 bases and J 8 bases, leaving 13 bases between the germline ends. The CDR3 extends over 11 amino acids. CDR3 loop: CSVTTGAGYTF. CDR3 bases: TGCAGCGTAACAACTGGGGCCGGCTACACCTTC.

This clone was counted at least ten times. J is TRBJ2-7 and V is TRBV7-2; the D is unclear. Looked up from germline, CDR1 is SGHTA and CDR2 is FQGNSA. Between the trimmed V and J ends, which lost 2 bases and 2 bases, there was a span of 13 bases. The CDR3 totals 15 residues. CDR3 DNA sequence: TGTGCCAGCAGCTTAATGTCGGCGGAGACCTACGAGCAGTACTTC. Protein sequence: CASSLMSAETYEQYF.

This clone was found a few times. The V call is TRBV6-5, the J call TRBJ2-1; TRBD1 agrees at 7 bases. The CDR3 length is 12 residues. Germline V CDR1 and CDR2: MNHEY, SVGAGI. The V gene end was trimmed by 5 bases and the J gene end by 8 bases; junction bases not matched to a gene: 3. This CDR3 reads CASSPTGDEQFF. CDR3 DNA: TGTGCCAGCAGTCCAACAGGGGATGAGCAGTTCTTC.

This clone was seen at least ten times. This chain joins TRBV9 and TRBJ2-7; weak D call: TRBD2 (5 bases). This CDR3 contains 14 residues. Looked up from germline, CDR1 is SGDLS and CDR2 is YYNGEE. V lost 1 base and J 5 bases, leaving 13 bases between the germline ends. CDR3 loop: CASSVFAGVDEQYF. In DNA, the CDR3 is TGTGCCAGCAGCGTATTCGCGGGTGTCGACGAGCAGTACTTC.

Only a few counts were recorded for this clone. This rearrangement joins TRBV4-2 to TRBJ2-3; 9 positions match TRBD2. Unmatched junction bases numbered 8, after V lost 0 bases and J lost 4 bases. Per germline, CDR1 LGHNA and CDR2 YNFKEQ. The CDR3 has 17 amino acids. In DNA, the CDR3 is TGTGCCAGCAGCCAAGACCCCGCGGGGGGGAGGCCAGATACGCAGTATTTT. It specifies CASSQDPAGGRPDTQYF.

V usage is TRBV2 and J usage is TRBJ1-5, with 8 bases matching TRBD1. The V gene end was trimmed by 5 bases and the J gene end by 7 bases; junction bases not matched to a gene: 7. Germline CDR1 is SNHLY and CDR2 is FYNNEI. The CDR3 length is 14 residues. CDR3 region: CASSRQGIRQPQHF. In DNA form, the CDR3 reads TGTGCCAGCAGTAGACAGGGGATACGGCAGCCCCAGCATTTT.

The gene calls are TRBV13 and TRBJ2-7, with TRBD2 identical over 9 bases. This CDR3 region has 14 residues. Looked up from germline, CDR1 is PRHDT and CDR2 is FYEKMQ (reference sequence). With V trimmed by 6 bases and J by 6 bases, 9 bases remained unmatched. The DNA of the CDR3 is TGTGCCAGCAGTCGAGCGGGAGGCCCCCGCGAGCAGTACTTC. This translates into CASSRAGGPREQYF.

The gene calls are TRBV2 and TRBJ2-2; maybe TRBD1 (6 bases). Germline CDR1 and CDR2: SNHLY and FYNNEI. The CDR3 sequence is 15 residues long. Trimming removed 4 bases from V and 3 bases from J, with 12 bases in between. The CDR3 DNA is TGTGCCAGCAGTGCTTCCAGGGGTGACACCGGGGAGCTGTTTTTT. This gives the protein CASSASRGDTGELFF. Full variable domain (rest looked up from reference TRBV2 and TRBJ2-2): EPEVTQTPSHQVTQMGQEVILRCVPISNHLYFYWYRQILGQKVEFLVSFYNNEISEKSEIFDDQFSVERPDGSNFTLKIRSTKLEDSAMYFCASSASRGDTGELFFGEGSRLTVL.

The chain couples TRBV4-3 to TRBJ2-1; 11 bases agree with TRBD2. Germline V lookup: CDR1 LGHNA, CDR2 YSLEER. This CDR3 region has 14 residues. V lost 0 bases and J lost 13; bases outside the gene matches: 5. The CDR3 region has the DNA TGCGCCAGCAGCCAAGAGTCTAGCGGGGGGCGTCAGTTCTTC. As protein: CASSQESSGGRQFF.

This clone was counted a few times. The rearrangement joins TRBV12-3 or TRBV12-4 to TRBJ1-4; 7 nucleotides agree with TRBD1. The CDR3 is 13 residues long. After removal of 5 bases from V and 8 bases from J, the junction contained 5 bases not matched to a gene. The CDR3 DNA reads TGTGCCAGCAGTCCCGACAGGGTAGAAAAACTGTTTTTT. It translates to CASSPDRVEKLFF.

The chain employs TRBV6-2 or TRBV6-3 and TRBJ1-1; possible D gene TRBD1, 5 bases. Germline CDR1 reads MNHEY; CDR2 reads SVGEGT. The germline V and J ends were trimmed by 5 bases and 6 bases, with 16 bases remaining between them. The CDR3 totals 14 residues. As DNA, the CDR3 is TGTGCCAGCAGTCCACCCGGGGGAAGTCCTGAAGCTTTCTTT. It codes for CASSPPGGSPEAFF.

The J gene is TRBJ1-2, the V gene TRBV19, with D possibly TRBD1 on 5 matching bases. Germline-derived CDR1 and CDR2 are LNHDA and SQIVND (reference sequence). Trimming removed 0 bases at V and 4 bases at J, with 18 bases between. CDR3 length: 17 residues. Here the CDR3 DNA reads TGTGCCAGTAGTATAGATAGGCGACAGAGAGAAGGCTATGGCTACACCTTC. Its translation is CASSIDRRQREGYGYTF.

The CDR3 is CASHRDFTDTQYF. The CDR3 bases are TGTGCCAGTCACCGGGACTTCACAGATACGCAGTATTTT. The V and J genes are TRBV18 and TRBJ2-3, with a tentative D call TRBD2 (6 bases). V lost 9 bases and J lost 2, with 12 bases in between. CDR3 length: 13 residues. Germline V lookup: CDR1 KGHSH, CDR2 LQKENI.

The chain employs TRBV29-1 and TRBJ2-1, with 9 bases that match TRBD2. The CDR3 is 15 residues long. Germline CDR1 is SQVTM and CDR2 is ANQGSEA. Trimming at V came to 3 bases and at J to 4 bases, leaving 7 bases not matched to a gene. Written as DNA, the CDR3 is TGCAGCGTTGATGCTAGCGGGGCCCTTTACAATGAGCAGTTCTTC. Encoded protein: CSVDASGALYNEQFF.

This clone turned up a few times. This chain joins TRBV12-5 and TRBJ1-2; 7 bases line up with TRBD1. The CDR3 spans 15 residues. J gave up 4 bases and V 4 bases, and 9 bases lay outside the gene matches. The germline V gene encodes CDR1 LGHNT and CDR2 FRNRAP. CDR3 region: CASGSEGQLLYGYTF. The CDR3 DNA follows: TGTGCTAGTGGTTCCGAGGGACAGCTCCTCTATGGCTACACCTTC.

The chain carries TRBV4-3 and TRBJ2-2; D is perhaps TRBD2 (6 bases). The CDR3 totals 21 residues. V lost 0 bases, J lost 0 bases, and 23 bases lay in between. Germline-derived CDR1 and CDR2 are LGHNA and YSLEER. CDR3 amino acids: CASSQDLVSVSGGANTGELFF. In nucleotides, the CDR3 is TGCGCCAGCAGCCAAGATCTCGTCTCTGTTTCCGGGGGAGCGAACACCGGGGAGCTGTTTTTT.

Concerning this clone itself: The DNA is omitted, as the CDR3 cannot be located on it reliably, and the CDR3 follows TCRdb's listing. The chain recombines TRBV6-2 or TRBV6-3 with TRBJ1-5. Germline CDR1 and CDR2: MNHEY and SVGEGT. The CDR3 contains 16 residues when both ends are counted. CDR3 residues: CASSYFGPAGGQPQHF.

This clone was counted between two and nine times. The chain couples TRBV6-2 or TRBV6-3 to TRBJ2-1; no definite D call. The germline V gene encodes CDR1 MNHEY and CDR2 SVGEGT. The CDR3 is 16 residues long. Trimming removed 5 bases at V and 2 bases at J, with 16 bases between. CDR3 sequence: CASSPRILAAYNEQFF. In DNA, the CDR3 is TGTGCCAGCAGTCCACGAATCTTGGCGGCCTACAATGAGCAGTTCTTC.